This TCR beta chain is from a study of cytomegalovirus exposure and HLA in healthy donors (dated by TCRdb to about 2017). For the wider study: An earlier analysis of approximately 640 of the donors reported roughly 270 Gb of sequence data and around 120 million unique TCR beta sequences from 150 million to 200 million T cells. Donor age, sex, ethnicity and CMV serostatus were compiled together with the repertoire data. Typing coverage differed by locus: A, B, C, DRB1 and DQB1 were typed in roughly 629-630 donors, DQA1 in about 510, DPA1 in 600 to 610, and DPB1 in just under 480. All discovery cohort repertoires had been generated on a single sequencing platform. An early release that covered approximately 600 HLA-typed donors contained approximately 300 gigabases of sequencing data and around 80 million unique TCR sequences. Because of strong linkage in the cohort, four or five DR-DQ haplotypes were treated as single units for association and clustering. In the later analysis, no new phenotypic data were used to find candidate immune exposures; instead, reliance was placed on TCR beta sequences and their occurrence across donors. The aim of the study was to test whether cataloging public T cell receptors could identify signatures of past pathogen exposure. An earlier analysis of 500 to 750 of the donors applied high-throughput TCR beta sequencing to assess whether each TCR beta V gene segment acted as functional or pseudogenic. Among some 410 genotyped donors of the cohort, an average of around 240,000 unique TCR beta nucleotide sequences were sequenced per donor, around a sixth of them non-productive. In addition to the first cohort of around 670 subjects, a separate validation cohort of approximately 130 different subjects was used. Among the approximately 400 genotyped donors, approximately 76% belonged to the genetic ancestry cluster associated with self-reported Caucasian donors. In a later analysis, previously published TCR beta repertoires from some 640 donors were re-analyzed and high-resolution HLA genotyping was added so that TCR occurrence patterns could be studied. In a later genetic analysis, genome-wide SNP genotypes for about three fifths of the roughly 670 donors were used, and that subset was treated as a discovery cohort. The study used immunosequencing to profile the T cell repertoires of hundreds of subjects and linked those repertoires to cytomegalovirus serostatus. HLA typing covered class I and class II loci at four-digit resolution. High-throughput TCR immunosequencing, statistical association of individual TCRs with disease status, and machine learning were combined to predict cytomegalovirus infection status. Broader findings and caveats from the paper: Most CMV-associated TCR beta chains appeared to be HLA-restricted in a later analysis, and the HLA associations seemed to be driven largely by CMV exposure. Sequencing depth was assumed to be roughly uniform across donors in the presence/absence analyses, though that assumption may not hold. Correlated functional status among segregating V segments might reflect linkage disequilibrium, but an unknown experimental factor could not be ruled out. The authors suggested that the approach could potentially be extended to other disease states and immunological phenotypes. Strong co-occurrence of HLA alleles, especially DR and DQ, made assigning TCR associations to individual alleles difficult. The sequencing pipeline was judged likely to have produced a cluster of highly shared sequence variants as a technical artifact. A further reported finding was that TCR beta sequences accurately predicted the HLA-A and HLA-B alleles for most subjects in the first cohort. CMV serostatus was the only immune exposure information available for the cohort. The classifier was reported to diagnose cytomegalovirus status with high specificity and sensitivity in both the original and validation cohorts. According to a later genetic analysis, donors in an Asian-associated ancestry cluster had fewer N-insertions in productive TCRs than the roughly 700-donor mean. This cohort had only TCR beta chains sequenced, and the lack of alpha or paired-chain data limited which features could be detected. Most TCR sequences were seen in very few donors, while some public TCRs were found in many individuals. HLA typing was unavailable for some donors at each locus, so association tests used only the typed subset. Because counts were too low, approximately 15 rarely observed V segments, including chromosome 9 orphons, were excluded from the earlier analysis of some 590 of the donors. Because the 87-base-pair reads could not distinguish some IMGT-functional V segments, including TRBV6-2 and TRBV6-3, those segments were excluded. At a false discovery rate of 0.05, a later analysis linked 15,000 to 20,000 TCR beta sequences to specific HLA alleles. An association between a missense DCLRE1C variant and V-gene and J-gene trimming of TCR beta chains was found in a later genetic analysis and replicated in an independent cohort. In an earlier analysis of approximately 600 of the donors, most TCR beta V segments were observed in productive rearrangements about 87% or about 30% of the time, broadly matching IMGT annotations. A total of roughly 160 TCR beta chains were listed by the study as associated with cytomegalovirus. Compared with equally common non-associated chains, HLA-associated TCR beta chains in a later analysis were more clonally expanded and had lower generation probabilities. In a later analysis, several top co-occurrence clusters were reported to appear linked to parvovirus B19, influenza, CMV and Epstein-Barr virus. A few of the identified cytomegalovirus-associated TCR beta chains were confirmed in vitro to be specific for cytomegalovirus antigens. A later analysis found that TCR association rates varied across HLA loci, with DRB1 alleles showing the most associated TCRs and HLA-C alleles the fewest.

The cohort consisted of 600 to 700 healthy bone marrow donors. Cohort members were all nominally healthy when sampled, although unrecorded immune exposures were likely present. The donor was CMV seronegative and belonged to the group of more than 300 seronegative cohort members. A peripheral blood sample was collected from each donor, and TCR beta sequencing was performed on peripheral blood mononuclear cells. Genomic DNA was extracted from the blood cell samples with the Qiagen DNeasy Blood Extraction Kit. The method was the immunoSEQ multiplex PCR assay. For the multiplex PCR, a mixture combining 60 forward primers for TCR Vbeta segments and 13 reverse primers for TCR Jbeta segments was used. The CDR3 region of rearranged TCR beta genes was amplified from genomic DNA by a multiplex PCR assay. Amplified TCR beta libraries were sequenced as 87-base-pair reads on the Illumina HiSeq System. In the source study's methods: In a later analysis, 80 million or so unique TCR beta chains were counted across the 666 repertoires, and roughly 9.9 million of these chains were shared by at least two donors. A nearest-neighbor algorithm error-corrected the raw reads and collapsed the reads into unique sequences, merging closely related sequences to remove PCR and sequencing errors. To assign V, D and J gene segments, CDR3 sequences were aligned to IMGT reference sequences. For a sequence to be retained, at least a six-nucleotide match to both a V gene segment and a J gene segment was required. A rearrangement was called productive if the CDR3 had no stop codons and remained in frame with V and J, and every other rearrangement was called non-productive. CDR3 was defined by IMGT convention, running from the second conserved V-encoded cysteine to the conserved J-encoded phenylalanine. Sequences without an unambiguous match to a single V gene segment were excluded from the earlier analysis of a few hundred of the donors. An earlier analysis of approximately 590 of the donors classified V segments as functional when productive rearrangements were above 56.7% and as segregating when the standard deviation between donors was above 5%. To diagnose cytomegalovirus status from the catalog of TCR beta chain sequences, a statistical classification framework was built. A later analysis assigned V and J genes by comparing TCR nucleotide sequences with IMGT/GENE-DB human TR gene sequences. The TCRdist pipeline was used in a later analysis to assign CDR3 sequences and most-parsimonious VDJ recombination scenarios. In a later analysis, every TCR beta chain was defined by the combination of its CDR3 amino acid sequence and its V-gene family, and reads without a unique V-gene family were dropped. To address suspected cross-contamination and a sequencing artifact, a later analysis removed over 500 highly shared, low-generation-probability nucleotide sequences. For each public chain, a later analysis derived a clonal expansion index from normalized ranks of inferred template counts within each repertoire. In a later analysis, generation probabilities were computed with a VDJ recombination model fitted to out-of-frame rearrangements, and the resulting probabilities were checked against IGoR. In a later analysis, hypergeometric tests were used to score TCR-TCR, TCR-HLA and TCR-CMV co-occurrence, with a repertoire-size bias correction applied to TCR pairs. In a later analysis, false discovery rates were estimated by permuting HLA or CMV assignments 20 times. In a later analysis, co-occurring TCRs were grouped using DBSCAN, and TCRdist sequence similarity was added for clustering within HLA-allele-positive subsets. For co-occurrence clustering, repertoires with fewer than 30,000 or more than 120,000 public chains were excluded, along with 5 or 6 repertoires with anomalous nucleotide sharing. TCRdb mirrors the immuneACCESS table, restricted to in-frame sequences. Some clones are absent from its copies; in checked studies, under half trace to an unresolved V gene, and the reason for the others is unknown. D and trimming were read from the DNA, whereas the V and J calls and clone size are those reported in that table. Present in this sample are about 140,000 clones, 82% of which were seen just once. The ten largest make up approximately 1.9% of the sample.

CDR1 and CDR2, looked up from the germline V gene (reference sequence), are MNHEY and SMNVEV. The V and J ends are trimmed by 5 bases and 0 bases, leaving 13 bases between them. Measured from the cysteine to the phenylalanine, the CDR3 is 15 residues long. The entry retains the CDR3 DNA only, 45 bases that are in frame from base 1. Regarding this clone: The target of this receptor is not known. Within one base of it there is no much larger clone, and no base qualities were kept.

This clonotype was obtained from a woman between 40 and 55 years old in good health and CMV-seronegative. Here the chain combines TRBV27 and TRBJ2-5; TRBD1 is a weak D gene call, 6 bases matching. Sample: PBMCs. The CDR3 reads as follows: CASSEQGSYQETQYF. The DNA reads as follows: TGTGCCAGCAGTGAACAGGGATCTTACCAAGAGACCCAGTACTTC.